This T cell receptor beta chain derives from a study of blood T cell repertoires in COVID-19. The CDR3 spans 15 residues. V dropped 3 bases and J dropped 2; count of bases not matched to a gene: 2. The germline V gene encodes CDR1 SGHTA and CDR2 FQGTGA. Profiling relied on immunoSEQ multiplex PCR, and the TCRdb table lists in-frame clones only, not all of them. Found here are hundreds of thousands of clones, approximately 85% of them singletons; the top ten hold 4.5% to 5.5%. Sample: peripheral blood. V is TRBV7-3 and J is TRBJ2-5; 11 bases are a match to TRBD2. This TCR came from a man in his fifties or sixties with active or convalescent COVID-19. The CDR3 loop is CASSFTSGGQETQYF. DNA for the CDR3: TGTGCCAGCAGCTTCACTAGCGGGGGTCAAGAGACCCAGTACTTC.